Below, 8 T cell receptor beta chains from the same sample are listed, as sequenced in a study of T cell changes during pregnancy in multiple sclerosis. TCRdb's table, derived via immunoSEQ multiplex PCR, lists solely in-frame clones and lacks some. The data contain about 68,000 clones, approximately 91% of them seen just once; the ten biggest clones take up approximately 2.5%. The sample was peripheral blood, taken in the first trimester of pregnancy. These receptors were collected from a female donor with multiple sclerosis, enrolled in a pregnancy study.

The chain is built from TRBV27 and TRBJ2-2; tentatively, D is TRBD2 (7 bases). This CDR3 contains 17 residues. Trimming cost V 5 bases and J 0 bases, with 16 bases left between them. Per the germline V gene, CDR1 is MNHEY and CDR2 is SMNVEV (reference sequence). CDR3 amino acids: CASSAGGGRTNTGELFF. DNA for the CDR3: TGTGCCAGCAGTGCAGGCGGGGGCCGAACGAACACCGGGGAGCTGTTTTTT.

The CDR3 coding sequence is TGTGCCAGTGAGCAGGGGTACTCCGGAAACACCATATATTTT. This sequence encodes CASEQGYSGNTIYF. V gene TRBV19 combines with J gene TRBJ1-3; D may be TRBD1 (6 bases). This CDR3 comprises 14 residues. V was pared by 8 bases and J by 4 bases, with 15 bases between. CDR1 and CDR2 (germline): LNHDA, SQIVND (reference sequence).

The genes are TRBV7-3 and TRBJ1-2; 8 positions match TRBD1. J was trimmed by 4 bases and V by 6 bases; bases with no gene match: 4. The CDR3 length is 13 residues. In germline, CDR1 is SGHTA, CDR2 FQGTGA. The CDR3 DNA reads TGTGCCAGCAGTTCAGACAGGGGCTATGGCTACACCTTC. Protein: CASSSDRGYGYTF. The full variable domain, in which reference TRBV7-3 and TRBJ1-2 provide the parts outside the CDR3, is GAGVSQTPSNKVTEKGKYVELRCDPISGHTALYWYRQSLGQGPEFLIYFQGTGAADDSGLPNDRFFAVRPEGSVSTLKIQRTERGDSAVYLCASSSDRGYGYTFGSGTRLTVV.

This clone has a handful of counts. The chain recombines TRBV30 with TRBJ1-1; D is unclear. Germline V gene data show CDR1 as GTSNPN and CDR2 as SVGIG (reference sequence). The V end lost 1 base, the J end lost 6 bases, and 12 bases lay between the germline ends. The CDR3 sequence is 13 residues long. The chain's CDR3 is CAWSAPGGAEAFF. DNA of the CDR3: TGTGCCTGGAGTGCTCCCGGAGGCGCTGAAGCTTTCTTT.

This chain joins TRBV7-2 and TRBJ2-5, with 9 bases lining up with TRBD2. CDR3 size: 15 residues. Germline CDR1 and CDR2: SGHTA and FQGNSA. V trimming: 1 base; J trimming: 2 bases; junction bases outside the gene matches: 2. The CDR3 nucleotides are TGTGCCAGCAGCTTAGTAGCGGGGGAGCAAGAGACCCAGTACTTC. This encodes CASSLVAGEQETQYF.

This sequence joins TRBV19 and TRBJ2-2, with D tentatively TRBD2 (5 bases). Germline V gives CDR1 LNHDA, CDR2 SQIVND (reference sequence). V lost 1 base and J lost 1, with 13 bases in between. The CDR3 spans 17 residues. Here the CDR3 reads CASSIGRRLQNTGELFF. In DNA, the CDR3 is TGTGCCAGTAGTATAGGGCGTAGACTACAGAACACCGGGGAGCTGTTTTTT.

A single count supports this clone. The chain recombines TRBV28 with TRBJ2-7; 9 bases line up with TRBD1. With V trimmed by 7 bases and J by 0 bases, 10 bases remained unmatched. The CDR3 has 16 amino acids. Germline values: CDR1 MDHEN, CDR2 SYDVKM. The CDR3 DNA reads as TGTGCCAGCACTGGACAGGGGCGGTCCCACTCCTACGAGCAGTACTTC. Translation: CASTGQGRSHSYEQYF.

About this clone: The same CDR3 also results from other DNA sequences found in this sample. The chain employs TRBV9 and TRBJ1-1, with D tentatively TRBD1 (6 bases). Germline CDR1 reads SGDLS; CDR2 reads YYNGEE. The CDR3 runs to 15 residues. The ends were cut back, 0 bases at V and 0 bases at J, with 9 bases in the middle. CDR3 sequence: CASSVGGQLNTEAFF. The CDR3 coding sequence is TGTGCCAGCAGCGTAGGAGGACAGTTGAACACTGAAGCTTTCTTT.